This passage covers 28 T cell receptor beta chains from one sample sequenced in a study of radiotherapy plus CTLA-4 blockade in lung cancer. Assay: immunoSEQ multiplex PCR; the TCRdb copy retains only in-frame clones and omits some. The data contain tens of thousands of clones, roughly 77% of them seen just once; the ten biggest clones take up 8.5%. The sequences come from peripheral blood, collected from a patient treated with radiotherapy plus ipilimumab. The receptors come from a human donor with non-small cell lung cancer who had a complete response to radiotherapy plus ipilimumab.

V usage is TRBV2 and J usage is TRBJ1-4; D is ambiguous. The V gene's germline CDR1 is SNHLY and CDR2 FYNNEI. This CDR3 is 15 amino acids long. V lost 3 bases and J lost 1, with 9 bases in between. The CDR3 bases are TGTGCCAGCAGTGACGTTGGAGAAACTAATGAAAAACTGTTTTTT. Translating it yields CASSDVGETNEKLFF. Looking up the rest from reference TRBV2 and TRBJ1-4 gives the full variable domain: EPEVTQTPSHQVTQMGQEVILRCVPISNHLYFYWYRQILGQKVEFLVSFYNNEISEKSEIFDDQFSVERPDGSNFTLKIRSTKLEDSAMYFCASSDVGETNEKLFFGSGTQLSVL.

This chain joins TRBV5-1 and TRBJ2-7; 11 bases fit TRBD1. V lost 4 bases to trimming and J lost 3 bases; unmatched junction nucleotides: 6. Per germline, CDR1 SGHRS and CDR2 YFSETQ. CDR3 size: 15 residues. CDR3 region: CASSPSGTGGYEQYV. DNA for the CDR3: TGCGCCAGCAGCCCGTCCGGGACAGGGGGCTACGAGCAGTACGTC.

The genes are TRBV19 and TRBJ1-5, with TRBD1 as a possible D gene (5 bases). CDR1 and CDR2 (germline): LNHDA, SQIVND (reference sequence). Between the trimmed V and J ends, which lost 7 bases and 1 base, there was a span of 20 bases. This CDR3 has 17 residues. CDR3: CASTLIFGTASNQPQHF. The CDR3 DNA sequence: TGTGCCAGTACCTTAATATTTGGGACTGCCAGCAATCAGCCCCAGCATTTT.

In DNA, the CDR3 is TGCAGCGTTGCACAGGGGGCGTCGGGCACTGAAGCTTTCTTT. The encoded protein is CSVAQGASGTEAFF. The chain is built from TRBV29-1 and TRBJ1-1; TRBD1 aligns across 9 bases. This CDR3 is built from 14 residues. The germline gives CDR1 SQVTM, CDR2 ANQGSEA. J lost 4 bases, V lost 4 bases, and 7 bases had no gene match.

Only a few counts were recorded for this clone. As DNA, the CDR3 is TGCGCCAGCAGCCAAGAACCCGACATTAACTATGGCTACACCTTC. Translated, it gives CASSQEPDINYGYTF. V gene TRBV4-3 combines with J gene TRBJ1-2; D call uncertain. CDR3 length: 15 amino acids. Germline lookup yields CDR1 LGHNA and CDR2 YSLEER. V was pared by 0 bases and J by 1 base, with 9 bases between.

DNA of the CDR3: TGCGCCAGCAGCAAACGGGAAACCACAGATACGCAGTATTTT. It translates to CASSKRETTDTQYF. The V and J genes are TRBV5-1 and TRBJ2-3; a weak D match, TRBD2 (5 bases). The V gene's germline CDR1 is SGHRS and CDR2 YFSETQ. The CDR3 contains 14 residues. Trimming took 4 bases from V and 2 from J, leaving 11 bases between them.

The chain joins TRBV7-9 to TRBJ1-2; 9 bases match TRBD1. The CDR3 spans 16 residues. The germline CDR1 and CDR2 sequences are SEHNR and FQNEAQ (reference sequence). Unmatched junction bases numbered 7, after V lost 1 base and J lost 4 bases. The CDR3 DNA reads TGTGCCAGCAGCTTAGAACCCCTGGACAGGGGCTATGGCTACACCTTC. Translation gives CASSLEPLDRGYGYTF. Full variable domain (outside the CDR3, taken from reference TRBV7-9 and TRBJ1-2): DTGVSQNPRHKITKRGQNVTFRCDPISEHNRLYWYRQTLGQGPEFLTYFQNEAQLEKSRLLSDRFSAERPKGSFSTLEIQRTEQGDSAMYLCASSLEPLDRGYGYTFGSGTRLTVV.

The rearrangement links TRBV9 to TRBJ1-1; tentatively, D is TRBD1 (6 bases). Germline CDR1 is SGDLS and CDR2 is YYNGEE. This CDR3 contains 17 residues. V lost 0 bases and J lost 7, with 22 bases in between. CDR3 loop: CASSVGLQGSGVGEAFF. CDR3 sequence (DNA): TGTGCCAGCAGCGTAGGGTTACAGGGATCTGGGGTTGGTGAAGCTTTCTTT.

The chain uses TRBV6-5 and TRBJ1-4; TRBD1 agrees at 8 bases. Germline assignment: CDR1 MNHEY and CDR2 SVGAGI. V gave up 6 bases and J gave up 7 bases; unmatched junction bases: 7. The CDR3 runs to 14 residues. CDR3: CASSRTGIGEKLFF. The DNA for the CDR3 is TGTGCCAGCAGCCGGACAGGGATTGGTGAAAAACTGTTTTTT.

V gene TRBV4-1 combines with J gene TRBJ2-1; 10 positions match TRBD1. CDR1 MGHRA and CDR2 YSYEKL come from the germline V gene. CDR3 length: 16 residues. V gave up 1 base and J gave up 4 bases; unmatched junction bases: 4. The CDR3, as DNA: TGCGCCAGCAGCCAAGGGGGGACAGGGGTTTACAATGAGCAGTTCTTC. Amino acid sequence: CASSQGGTGVYNEQFF.

J is TRBJ2-7 and V is TRBV14; weak D call: TRBD1 (5 bases). Germline V CDR1 and CDR2: SGHDN, FVKESK. The V gene lost 0 bases and the J gene lost 6 bases, with 9 bases spanning the gap. The CDR3 extends over 13 amino acids. In DNA, the CDR3 is TGTGCCAGCAGCCAAGATTTTCAGGGCGAGCAGTACTTC. It codes for CASSQDFQGEQYF.

The chain employs TRBV6-6 and TRBJ1-2; 7 bases are a match to TRBD1. The V segment lost 6 bases and the J segment 4 bases; nucleotides outside the gene matches: 5. This CDR3 spans 13 amino acids. Germline lookup yields CDR1 MNHNY and CDR2 SVGAGI (reference sequence). This CDR3 is CASRATGPYGYTF. In nucleotides, the CDR3 is TGTGCCAGCAGGGCGACAGGGCCCTATGGCTACACCTTC.

This sequence joins TRBV7-8 and TRBJ2-7; a possible D gene is TRBD1 (5 bases). With 1 base removed from V and 1 base from J, the gap between germline ends came to 8 bases. From germline, CDR1 is SGHVS and CDR2 FQNEAQ. There are 14 residues in the CDR3. CDR3: CASSLEGVSYEQYF. The CDR3 nucleotides read TGTGCCAGCAGCTTAGAAGGGGTTTCCTACGAGCAGTACTTC.

This chain uses TRBV7-2 with TRBJ2-3; 9 nucleotides agree with TRBD2. Germline V gene sequence: CDR1 SGHTA, CDR2 FQGNSA. V trimming: 6 bases; J trimming: 5 bases; junction bases outside the gene matches: 9. CDR3 length equals 15 residues. The CDR3, as DNA: TGTGCCAGCAGAAGGAGAGCGGGAGGTATAGATACGCAGTATTTT. Residues: CASRRRAGGIDTQYF.

The genes are TRBV5-1 and TRBJ2-1; perhaps TRBD2 as D (5 bases). CDR1 SGHRS and CDR2 YFSETQ come from the germline V gene. Trimming shortened V by 1 base and J by 9 bases, and 11 bases separated the two germline ends. The CDR3 totals 13 residues. DNA for the CDR3: TGCGCCAGCAGCTTGCTGGGTCGGGGTGAGCAGTTCTTC. Its translation is CASSLLGRGEQFF.

The gene calls are TRBV7-2 and TRBJ1-1, with D possibly matching TRBD1 (5 bases). V was cut by 5 bases and J by 4 bases, with 17 bases left in between. This CDR3 has 15 amino acids. Per the germline V gene, CDR1 is SGHTA and CDR2 is FQGNSA. This CDR3 is CASSPRPGGGTEAFF. Here the CDR3 DNA reads TGTGCCAGCAGCCCCCGGCCGGGGGGAGGCACTGAAGCTTTCTTT.

V is TRBV18 and J is TRBJ1-2; D is possibly TRBD1 (5 bases). The CDR3 is 14 amino acids. V lost 3 bases and J 8 bases, leaving 16 bases between the germline ends. Germline V lookup: CDR1 KGHSH, CDR2 LQKENI. Here the CDR3 DNA reads TGTGCCAGCTCACCGGTCGGGGGAGTGAACGGCTACACCTTC. Its translation: CASSPVGGVNGYTF.

The genes are TRBV7-2 and TRBJ2-2; 7 bases are shared with TRBD2. V shed 5 bases and J 7 bases; nucleotides not matched to a gene: 10. Germline V gene lookup returns CDR1 SGHTA and CDR2 FQGNSA. The CDR3 is 15 residues long. The CDR3 region has the DNA TGTGCCAGCAGCCAGGATGCGGGAGTGTTCGGGGAGCTGTTTTTT. Residues: CASSQDAGVFGELFF.

This clone was observed a handful of times. The J gene is TRBJ2-1, the V gene TRBV4-3; the match to TRBD2 covers 9 bases. This CDR3 comprises 15 residues. The germline gives CDR1 LGHNA, CDR2 YSLEER. The V gene end was trimmed by 0 bases and the J gene end by 7 bases; junction bases not matched to a gene: 4. The CDR3 sequence: CASSQEPAGGNEQFF. CDR3 nucleotide sequence: TGCGCCAGCAGCCAAGAGCCAGCGGGGGGAAATGAGCAGTTCTTC.

This clone was recorded once. This chain links TRBV19 with TRBJ1-6; 10 bases match TRBD1. There are 15 residues in the CDR3. The V gene end was trimmed by 1 base and the J gene end by 10 bases; junction bases not matched to a gene: 4. The germline gives CDR1 LNHDA, CDR2 SQIVND (reference sequence). Here the CDR3 reads CASSIGQGAGSPLHF. Written as DNA, the CDR3 is TGTGCCAGTAGTATAGGACAGGGGGCTGGGTCACCCCTCCACTTT.

V and J are TRBV5-4 and TRBJ1-4, with TRBD1 matching 9 bases. Germline-derived CDR1 and CDR2 are SGHNT and YYREEE (reference sequence). CDR3 length: 15 amino acids. V lost 1 base, J lost 7 bases, and 5 bases stayed unmatched. The CDR3 region is CASSLRQGQGEKLFF. In DNA form, the CDR3 reads TGTGCCAGCAGCTTGAGACAGGGACAGGGTGAAAAACTGTTTTTT. The whole variable domain, filled in from reference TRBV5-4 and TRBJ1-4, reads ETGVTQSPTHLIKTRGQQVTLRCSSQSGHNTVSWYQQALGQGPQFIFQYYREEENGRGNFPPRFSGLQFPNYSSELNVNALELDDSALYLCASSLRQGQGEKLFFGSGTQLSVL.

The sample holds a few counts of this clone. The rearrangement uses TRBV6-5 and TRBJ1-3; D is uncertain. The V gene's germline CDR1 is MNHEY and CDR2 SVGAGI. Trimming stripped 6 bases from V and 4 bases from J, with 4 bases between. There are 11 residues in the CDR3. The CDR3 reads CASRLGNTIYF. CDR3 DNA sequence: TGTGCCAGCAGACTCGGAAACACCATATATTTT.

The chain has TRBV11-3 and TRBJ1-1; D possibly corresponds to TRBD1 (5 bases). Trimming cost V 0 bases and J 10 bases, with 12 bases left between them. This CDR3 contains 13 residues. Germline lookup yields CDR1 SGHNT and CDR2 YENEEA. The CDR3 sequence is CASSLDPAGGAFF. The DNA for the CDR3 is TGTGCCAGCAGCTTAGATCCAGCGGGGGGAGCTTTCTTT.

This rearrangement joins TRBV4-3 to TRBJ1-5, with a tentative D call TRBD1 (6 bases). The CDR3 spans 13 residues. With 4 bases removed from V and 4 bases from J, the gap between germline ends came to 8 bases. Germline-derived CDR1 and CDR2 are LGHNA and YSLEER. The CDR3 DNA reads as TGCGCCAGCAGCCCTGACAGGAATCAGCCCCAGCATTTT. Translation: CASSPDRNQPQHF.

Written as DNA, the CDR3 is TGTGCCAGTGCCTTGACCGGGACACCCTATGGGAGCAATCAGCCCCAGCATTTT. As protein: CASALTGTPYGSNQPQHF. This chain joins TRBV19 and TRBJ1-5, with D perhaps TRBD1 (6 bases). Germline V gives CDR1 LNHDA, CDR2 SQIVND (reference sequence). V lost 8 bases, J lost 1 base, and 24 bases lay in between. This CDR3 contains 18 residues.

The V gene is TRBV7-2, the J gene TRBJ1-5, with TRBD1 as a possible D gene (5 bases). CDR1 and CDR2 from the germline V gene are SGHTA and FQGNSA. Trimming removed 2 bases at V and 1 base at J, with 9 bases between. This CDR3 has 15 residues. The CDR3 loop reads CASSLFGGSNQPQHF. DNA for the CDR3: TGTGCCAGCAGCTTATTTGGGGGGAGCAATCAGCCCCAGCATTTT.

This chain links TRBV7-9 with TRBJ2-7, with TRBD1 matching 9 bases. Losses at the gene ends were 5 bases for V and 4 bases for J; bases not matched to a gene: 15. Per germline, CDR1 SEHNR and CDR2 FQNEAQ (reference sequence). The CDR3 sequence is 17 residues long. CDR3 sequence reads: CASSNHPSDRGIYEQYV. The CDR3 bases are TGTGCCAGCAGCAACCACCCTAGTGACAGGGGGATATACGAGCAGTACGTC.

J is TRBJ1-2 and V is TRBV27, with 7 bases that match TRBD1. CDR1 and CDR2 (germline): MNHEY, SMNVEV (reference sequence). After removal of 2 bases from V and 5 bases from J, the junction contained 5 bases not matched to a gene. This CDR3 contains 14 residues. In DNA, the CDR3 is TGTGCCAGCAGTTTAAAGGGGGCAGGGTATGGCTACACCTTC. Its translation is CASSLKGAGYGYTF.